The 25 T cell receptor beta chains below come from one sample, sequenced in a study of tumor and adjacent non-tumor tissue in lung cancer. TCRbeta libraries were built with three rounds of nested PCR, modified from ARM-PCR. MiXCR, run by TCRdb on the multiplex PCR reads, gives a single entry per CDR3 protein. The table shows about 76,000 distinct CDR3 sequences, with around two thirds occurring only once. The template was RNA from unsorted bulk tissue. The specimen was lung tumor tissue. Receptors originate from a woman in her seventies with non-small cell lung cancer.

This sequence joins TRBV12-3 or TRBV12-4 and TRBJ1-1; 7 positions agree with TRBD1. The V and J ends lost 4 bases and 7 bases, in that order; junction bases with no gene match: 6. The CDR3 totals 13 residues. CDR3 in DNA: TGTGCCAGCAGTTCACAACAGGGGAGTGAAGCTTTCTTT. It specifies CASSSQQGSEAFF.

This clonotype was counted at least ten times. At one end the junction does not follow the germline gene, possibly because of a read error. This chain links TRBV6-6 with TRBJ2-6; maybe TRBD1 (6 bases). This CDR3 spans 15 amino acids. Germline CDR1 is MNHNY and CDR2 is SVGAGI (reference sequence). The CDR3 nucleotides are TGTGCCAGCAGTTACAGCGCGGCAGGGGCCAACGCCCTGACTTTC. Translated, it gives CASSYSAAGANALTF.

About this clonotype: This CDR3 is missing its conserved last phenylalanine or tryptophan, likely due to a read error. This chain joins TRBV20-1 and TRBJ2-1; TRBD2 might be the D (6 bases). Germline V gives CDR1 DFQATT, CDR2 SNEGSKA (reference sequence). The CDR3 is 15 residues long. CDR3 sequence reads: CSDRGGASPINEQFS. CDR3 in DNA: TGCAGTGATAGAGGAGGGGCTAGCCCCATCAATGAGCAGTTCTCC.

A remark on this clonotype: Germline is not matched at one junction end, which may reflect a read error. CDR3 coding DNA: TGCGCCAGCATCAATCTAGCGGGAGGGCTCCTCTACAATGAGCAGTTCTTC. This translates into CASINLAGGLLYNEQFF. The chain has TRBV7-9 and TRBJ2-1; the match to TRBD2 covers 12 bases. Germline V gene sequence: CDR1 SEHNR, CDR2 FQNEAQ (reference sequence). The CDR3 runs to 17 residues.

This chain connects TRBV5-4 to TRBJ1-6, with 8 bases matching TRBD1. The CDR3 has 14 amino acids. V shed 4 bases, J shed 8 bases, and the junction held 5 bases outside the gene matches. Germline loops: CDR1 SGHNT, CDR2 YYREEE (reference sequence). In nucleotides, the CDR3 is TGTGCCAGCAGCCAGGACAGGGAATATTCACCCCTCCACTTT. Encoded protein: CASSQDREYSPLHF.

With regard to this clonotype: Since a much larger clone is just one base distant, this may be a read error. The chain couples TRBV5-6 to TRBJ2-1, with 7 bases fitting TRBD1. The ends lost 7 bases at V and 2 bases at J; junction bases unmatched: 9. The CDR3 is made up of 15 amino acids. Germline CDR1 is SGHDT and CDR2 is YYEEEE. The CDR3, as DNA: TGTGCCAGCGGCTCGAAGGACAGGCCCTACAATGAGCAGTTCTTC. Translation: CASGSKDRPYNEQFF.

Worth noting for this clonotype: The junction departs from the called germline gene at one end, perhaps through a read error. The chain couples TRBV4-1 to TRBJ1-1; possibly TRBD1 for D (6 bases). The CDR3 is 17 residues long. Per the germline V gene, CDR1 is MGHRA and CDR2 is YSYEKL. DNA of the CDR3: TGCGCCAGCAGCCAAGAGGGGGCAGGGAATCTGGACACTGATGCTTTCTTT. Translating it yields CASSQEGAGNLDTDAFF.

The chain employs TRBV5-1 and TRBJ2-2; D gene ambiguous. Deletions cut 6 bases from V and 0 bases from J, with 12 bases between. The germline CDR1 and CDR2 sequences are SGHRS and YFSETQ. CDR3 length: 15 amino acids. The CDR3 bases are TGCGCCAGCAACCTCAGACCCACGAACACCGGGGAGCTGTTTTTT. Residues: CASNLRPTNTGELFF.

This clonotype was seen a few times. Here the CDR3 DNA reads TGTGCCAGTGCTGGGACGGAAGACCCGATTATGCGCGGCTACACCTTC. Protein sequence: CASAGTEDPIMRGYTF. This chain uses TRBV5-5 with TRBJ1-2; D perhaps matches TRBD1 (5 bases). Germline V gene data show CDR1 as SGHKS and CDR2 as YYEKEE (reference sequence). The CDR3 loop spans 16 amino acids. V lost 8 bases and J lost 8, with 28 bases in between.

Of note for this clonotype: At one of its ends the junction is not consistent with the germline gene, which may arise from a read error. The rearrangement links TRBV7-9 to TRBJ1-2, with TRBD1 matching 9 bases. From germline, CDR1 is SEHNR and CDR2 FQNEAQ (reference sequence). The CDR3 loop spans 14 amino acids. CDR3 in amino acids: CATSTRDRDYGYTF. CDR3 DNA sequence: TGTGCCACCAGCACACGGGACAGGGACTATGGCTACACCTTC.

V is TRBV28 and J is TRBJ1-3; no definite D call. The ends were cut back, 5 bases at V and 3 bases at J, with 8 bases in the middle. Germline V gene sequence: CDR1 MDHEN, CDR2 SYDVKM. The CDR3 covers 13 residues. CDR3 in amino acids: CASSMTLGNTIYF. DNA of the CDR3: TGTGCCAGCAGTATGACCCTTGGAAACACCATATATTTT.

Remarks on this clonotype: One junction end does not reproduce the germline sequence, and a read error may be involved. This chain links TRBV29-1 with TRBJ2-1, with TRBD2 identical over 15 bases. This CDR3 has 17 residues. CDR1 SQVTM and CDR2 ANQGSEA come from the germline V gene. This chain's CDR3 is CSVAHGVMGLAGGEQLF. The CDR3, as DNA: TGCAGCGTTGCACACGGTGTCATGGGACTAGCGGGAGGTGAGCAGCTCTTC.

For this clonotype: The germline gene is not matched at one end of the junction; a read error may be the cause. This rearrangement joins TRBV24-1 to TRBJ2-3; 8 bases are a match to TRBD1. Germline V gene data show CDR1 as KGHDR and CDR2 as SFDVKD. The CDR3 has 17 residues. The CDR3 region has the DNA TGTGCCACCAATGATTTGCGGGGACAGGATAGCACAGATACGCAGTATTTT. Protein product: CATNDLRGQDSTDTQYF.

With respect to this clonotype: The junction shows a germline mismatch at one end, possibly a read error. CDR3 nucleotides: TGTGCCAGCAGCCCCTTTGGGGACACGGATCTCTATGACTACACCTTC. Its protein is CASSPFGDTDLYDYTF. The J gene is TRBJ1-2, the V gene TRBV7-9; D perhaps matches TRBD1 (6 bases). This CDR3 region has 16 residues. The germline V gene has CDR1 SEHNR and CDR2 FQNEAQ (reference sequence). The whole variable domain, filled in from reference TRBV7-9 and TRBJ1-2, reads DTGVSQNPRHKITKRGQNVTFRCDPISEHNRLYWYRQTLGQGPEFLTYFQNEAQLEKSRLLSDRFSAERPKGSFSTLEIQRTEQGDSAMYLCASSPFGDTDLYDYTFGSGTRLTVV.

This chain links TRBV6-6 with TRBJ2-3; 9 nucleotides agree with TRBD1. Germline loops: CDR1 MNHNY, CDR2 SVGAGI (reference sequence). V trimming: 0 bases; J trimming: 3 bases; junction bases outside the gene matches: 10. The length of the CDR3 is 18 residues. CDR3 coding DNA: TGTGCCAGCAGTTACTCCATCACGGACAGGGGCAGTACAGATACGCAGTATTTT. The encoded protein is CASSYSITDRGSTDTQYF.

This clonotype is medium-sized (0.01 to 0.1%) by share. This sequence joins TRBV29-1 and TRBJ2-7; TRBD1 agrees at 11 bases. The ends lost 6 bases at V and 5 bases at J; junction bases unmatched: 9. CDR1 SQVTM and CDR2 ANQGSEA come from the germline V gene. The CDR3 consists of 14 residues. CDR3 in amino acids: CSVRGTGGGNEQYF. CDR3 sequence (DNA): TGCAGCGTAAGAGGGACAGGGGGTGGCAACGAGCAGTACTTC.

A remark on this clonotype: At one end the junction does not follow the germline gene, possibly because of a read error. V is TRBV5-1 and J is TRBJ2-2; a weak D match, TRBD1 (5 bases). There are 15 residues in the CDR3. From germline, CDR1 is SGHRS and CDR2 YFSETQ. This CDR3 reads CASSPTVTNTRELFF. The CDR3 DNA reads TGCGCCAGCAGCCCGACAGTGACCAACACCCGGGAGCTGTTTTTT.

As regards this clonotype: The junction departs from the called germline gene at one end, perhaps through a read error. The V and J genes are TRBV10-2 and TRBJ2-6; D possibly corresponds to TRBD1 (5 bases). This CDR3 contains 15 residues. Germline V gene sequence: CDR1 WSHSY, CDR2 SAAADI. CDR3 coding DNA: TGCGCCAGCAGGGTAGTCCTCTCTGGGGCTAACGTCCCGACTTTC. Residues: CASRVVLSGANVPTF.

This clonotype showed up just once. One end of the junction varies from germline; a read error may be responsible. Written as DNA, the CDR3 is TGCTCCAGCAAAGCGGACCTGAGGTGCAATGAGCAGTTCTTC. Translation: CSSKADLRCNEQFF. This chain joins TRBV10-2 and TRBJ2-1; TRBD2 is a possible D gene (5 bases). Germline CDR1 is WSHSY and CDR2 is SAAADI. The CDR3 runs to 14 residues.

In the case of this clonotype: One end of the junction does not line up with germline, which may come from a read error. The J gene is TRBJ2-5, the V gene TRBV29-1; D might be TRBD1 (5 bases). This CDR3 has 17 amino acids. CDR1 and CDR2 from the germline V gene are SQVTM and ANQGSEA. The CDR3 is CSVEGGRDQQYQETQYF. The CDR3 nucleotides are TGCAGCGTTGAAGGGGGCAGGGATCAACAGTACCAAGAGACCCAATACTTC.

Points on this clonotype: Sequence at one end of the junction differs from germline and may be a read error. The chain is built from TRBV7-9 and TRBJ1-6; D unresolved. The CDR3 is 15 residues long. Germline V gene lookup returns CDR1 SEHNR and CDR2 FQNEAQ (reference sequence). The CDR3 bases are TGTGCCGGCAGCTTAGGCGCGGCCGATAATTCACCTATCCACTTT. Amino acid sequence: CAGSLGAADNSPIHF.

The V call is TRBV14, the J call TRBJ2-1, with D unclear. The CDR3 spans 16 residues. V lost 1 base and J 4 bases, leaving 14 bases between the germline ends. CDR1 is SGHDN, CDR2 FVKESK, per germline. The CDR3 is CASSQVTVGAYNEQFF. The CDR3 DNA sequence: TGTGCCAGCAGCCAAGTTACAGTGGGCGCATACAATGAGCAGTTCTTC.

With regard to this clonotype: The junction departs from the called germline gene at one end, perhaps through a read error. This rearrangement joins TRBV11-1 to TRBJ2-1, with D unresolved. This CDR3 contains 16 residues. Per germline, CDR1 SGHAT and CDR2 FQDESV (reference sequence). The CDR3 DNA is TGTACCAGCAACTTAGCTCTAACGGGCCTGTACAATGAGCAGTTCTTC. Encoded protein: CTSNLALTGLYNEQFF.

Concerning this clonotype: A read error may be the cause here, since a much bigger clone is one base away. V and J are TRBV20-1 and TRBJ2-3, with 9 bases fitting TRBD2. This CDR3 contains 16 residues. CDR1 is DFQATT, CDR2 SNEGSKA, per germline (reference sequence). DNA of the CDR3: TGCAATGCGAGAACTACCAGCGGGAGGATGTCAGATACGCAGTATTTT. It encodes CNARTTSGRMSDTQYF.

The chain combines TRBV2 with TRBJ2-7, with 11 bases lining up with TRBD2. J was trimmed by 2 bases and V by 10 bases; bases with no gene match: 10. There are 15 residues in the CDR3. The germline V gene encodes CDR1 SNHLY and CDR2 FYNNEI. DNA for the CDR3: TGTGCCATGAGCGAGACTAGCGGGGACCCCTACGAGCAGTACTTC. This encodes CAMSETSGDPYEQYF.